These T cell receptor beta chains were read from a single sample in a study of vaccination and CD4 T cells after COVID-19. Their antigens are not known. TCRdb reprocessed the PCR reads with MiXCR, giving one entry per CDR3 protein. The sample includes over 9,000 distinct CDR3 sequences, under 35% seen only once; the top ten take less than 20%. Specimen: CD4+ T cells from blood, cultured in vitro. The receptors were sampled from a human donor in good health. The CDR3 runs from the conserved cysteine through the conserved F or W. Fields, in order: J gene, V gene, D gene, clone size, CDR3 protein, CDR3 DNA. D genes are given only for firm matches. The size field is filled for only some rows; it gives once, few, many or a size class.

j_call: TRBJ1-5
v_call: TRBV6-2/TRBV6-3
d_call: -
clone_size: few
cdr3_aa: CASVDYHSNQPQHF
cdr3_nt: TGTGCCAGCGTTGACTACCATAGCAATCAGCCCCAGCATTTT

j_call: TRBJ2-3
v_call: TRBV28
d_call: TRBD1
clone_size: -
cdr3_aa: CASGVDRGNTDTQYF
cdr3_nt: TGTGCCAGCGGAGTAGACAGGGGGAACACAGATACGCAGTATTTT

j_call: TRBJ1-2
v_call: TRBV6-1
d_call: -
clone_size: few
cdr3_aa: CASTKFYGYTF
cdr3_nt: TGTGCCAGCACAAAGTTTTATGGCTACACCTTC

j_call: TRBJ2-5
v_call: TRBV5-1
d_call: -
clone_size: -
cdr3_aa: CASSLPLTTVETQYF
cdr3_nt: TGCGCCAGCAGCCTCCCCCTGACTACGGTAGAGACCCAGTACTTC

j_call: TRBJ2-1
v_call: TRBV19
d_call: -
clone_size: -
cdr3_aa: CASTIQDEQFF
cdr3_nt: TGTGCCAGTACGATTCAGGATGAGCAGTTCTTC

j_call: TRBJ1-6
v_call: TRBV27
d_call: -
clone_size: -
cdr3_aa: CASSPDHLTGGNSPLHF
cdr3_nt: TGTGCCAGCAGTCCCGACCACCTCACTGGCGGGAATTCACCCCTCCACTTT

j_call: TRBJ1-2
v_call: TRBV7-3
d_call: -
clone_size: -
cdr3_aa: CASSLEGLNYGYTF
cdr3_nt: TGTGCCAGCAGCTTAGAGGGACTTAACTATGGCTACACCTTC

j_call: TRBJ2-7
v_call: TRBV5-1
d_call: TRBD1
clone_size: -
cdr3_aa: CASSPRTGEPYEQYF
cdr3_nt: TGCGCCAGCAGCCCCCGGACAGGGGAGCCCTACGAGCAGTACTTC

j_call: TRBJ1-1
v_call: TRBV28
d_call: -
clone_size: -
cdr3_aa: CASIKGMNTEAFF
cdr3_nt: TGTGCCAGCATTAAGGGAATGAACACTGAAGCTTTCTTT

j_call: TRBJ2-3
v_call: TRBV20-1
d_call: TRBD2
clone_size: -
cdr3_aa: CSASSRGESTDTQYF
cdr3_nt: TGCAGTGCTAGCTCCCGGGGGGAGAGCACAGATACGCAGTATTTT

j_call: TRBJ1-2
v_call: TRBV9
d_call: -
clone_size: -
cdr3_aa: CASSVAEGSTFGYTF
cdr3_nt: TGTGCCAGCAGCGTAGCTGAGGGTTCGACTTTCGGCTACACCTTC

j_call: TRBJ2-1
v_call: TRBV7-6
d_call: TRBD2
clone_size: -
cdr3_aa: CASSLATGTSGWDEQFF
cdr3_nt: TGTGCCAGCAGCTTAGCGACCGGGACTAGCGGATGGGATGAGCAGTTCTTC

j_call: TRBJ1-1
v_call: TRBV6-5
d_call: -
clone_size: few
cdr3_aa: CASSYEVNTEAFF
cdr3_nt: TGTGCCAGCAGTTACGAAGTGAACACTGAAGCTTTCTTT

j_call: TRBJ1-1
v_call: TRBV27
d_call: -
clone_size: medium-sized
cdr3_aa: CASSLVDEVNTEAFF
cdr3_nt: TGTGCCAGCAGTTTAGTGGACGAGGTGAACACTGAAGCTTTCTTT

j_call: TRBJ2-2
v_call: TRBV29-1
d_call: -
clone_size: -
cdr3_aa: CSVDGSNTGELFF
cdr3_nt: TGCAGCGTCGACGGCTCAAACACCGGGGAGCTGTTTTTT

j_call: TRBJ1-2
v_call: TRBV7-3
d_call: TRBD1
clone_size: -
cdr3_aa: CASSIQGGDAPGRGGYTF
cdr3_nt: TGTGCCAGCAGCATACAGGGGGGGGACGCTCCAGGGCGGGGTGGCTACACCTTC

j_call: TRBJ1-2
v_call: TRBV5-1
d_call: -
clone_size: -
cdr3_aa: CASSLGVGSGYGYTF
cdr3_nt: TGCGCCAGCAGCTTGGGGGTAGGATCGGGCTATGGCTACACCTTC

j_call: TRBJ2-7
v_call: TRBV7-2
d_call: -
clone_size: few
cdr3_aa: CASSPWGAKTSEQYF
cdr3_nt: TGTGCCAGCAGCCCTTGGGGGGCTAAGACTTCCGAGCAGTACTTC

j_call: TRBJ1-5
v_call: TRBV19
d_call: -
clone_size: few
cdr3_aa: CASSIRQESNQPQHF
cdr3_nt: TGTGCCAGTAGTATTCGACAGGAGAGCAATCAGCCCCAGCATTTT

j_call: TRBJ2-7
v_call: TRBV5-1
d_call: TRBD2
clone_size: -
cdr3_aa: CASSLMASGSNEQYF
cdr3_nt: TGCGCCAGCAGCTTGATGGCTAGCGGGAGCAACGAGCAGTACTTC

j_call: TRBJ2-7
v_call: TRBV5-4
d_call: -
clone_size: -
cdr3_aa: CASGGDSTYEQYF
cdr3_nt: TGTGCCAGCGGCGGGGATTCAACCTACGAGCAGTACTTC

j_call: TRBJ2-7
v_call: TRBV19
d_call: -
clone_size: -
cdr3_aa: CASSMGPEQYF
cdr3_nt: TGTGCCAGTAGTATGGGGCCCGAGCAGTACTTC

j_call: TRBJ1-2
v_call: TRBV5-6
d_call: TRBD1
clone_size: -
cdr3_aa: CASSNRLQGRSDYGYTF
cdr3_nt: TGTGCCAGCAGCAACCGATTACAGGGGCGTTCGGACTATGGCTACACCTTC

j_call: TRBJ1-1
v_call: TRBV10-3
d_call: -
clone_size: -
cdr3_aa: CAIMGLGTEAFF
cdr3_nt: TGTGCCATCATGGGCCTAGGCACTGAAGCTTTCTTT

j_call: TRBJ1-6
v_call: TRBV20-1
d_call: -
clone_size: medium-sized
cdr3_aa: CSARSSGISPLHF
cdr3_nt: TGCAGTGCTAGAAGTTCCGGGATCTCACCCCTCCACTTT

j_call: TRBJ2-7
v_call: TRBV5-8
d_call: -
clone_size: -
cdr3_aa: CASTYRGNLGLSSYEQYF
cdr3_nt: TGTGCCAGCACCTATCGGGGCAACCTTGGGTTAAGCTCCTACGAGCAGTACTTC

j_call: TRBJ1-3
v_call: TRBV20-1
d_call: TRBD1
clone_size: -
cdr3_aa: CSAEIGGSGNTIYF
cdr3_nt: TGCAGTGCTGAGATAGGGGGCTCGGGAAACACCATATATTTT

j_call: TRBJ2-1
v_call: TRBV7-2
d_call: TRBD2
clone_size: once
cdr3_aa: CASSPLAGGPEFF
cdr3_nt: TGCGCCAGCAGCCCGCTGGCGGGAGGGCCGGAGTTCTTC

j_call: TRBJ1-6
v_call: TRBV5-4
d_call: -
clone_size: -
cdr3_aa: CASSIGGNSPLHF
cdr3_nt: TGTGCCAGCAGCATAGGGGGTAATTCACCCCTCCACTTT

j_call: TRBJ2-2
v_call: TRBV29-1
d_call: -
clone_size: few
cdr3_aa: CSVKTINTGELFF
cdr3_nt: TGCAGCGTTAAGACGATCAACACCGGGGAGCTGTTTTTT

j_call: TRBJ2-5
v_call: TRBV10-3
d_call: -
clone_size: -
cdr3_aa: CAIRPREGQETQYF
cdr3_nt: TGTGCCATCAGACCTAGAGAAGGCCAAGAGACCCAGTACTTC

j_call: TRBJ2-2
v_call: TRBV7-2
d_call: TRBD2
clone_size: few
cdr3_aa: CASSLGRGSPRSGELFF
cdr3_nt: TGTGCCAGCAGCTTAGGACGCGGGAGTCCCAGGTCCGGGGAGCTGTTTTTT

j_call: TRBJ1-3
v_call: TRBV7-3
d_call: TRBD1
clone_size: -
cdr3_aa: CASSPIPGQGSGNTIYF
cdr3_nt: TGTGCCAGCAGCCCGATTCCGGGACAGGGGTCTGGAAACACCATATATTTT

j_call: TRBJ2-5
v_call: TRBV2
d_call: -
clone_size: few
cdr3_aa: CAGTPDSRQETQYF
cdr3_nt: TGTGCCGGAACGCCGGACTCCCGGCAGGAGACCCAGTACTTC

j_call: TRBJ1-6
v_call: TRBV6-2/TRBV6-3
d_call: -
clone_size: -
cdr3_aa: CASTVGSGNSPLHF
cdr3_nt: TGTGCCAGCACCGTCGGTAGTGGAAATTCACCCCTCCACTTT

j_call: TRBJ1-2
v_call: TRBV28
d_call: TRBD1
clone_size: few
cdr3_aa: CASRDQGAWNGYTF
cdr3_nt: TGTGCCAGCAGGGACCAGGGGGCGTGGAATGGCTACACCTTC

j_call: TRBJ2-5
v_call: TRBV5-1
d_call: TRBD1
clone_size: -
cdr3_aa: CASSLGTGAETQYF
cdr3_nt: TGCGCCAGCAGCCTCGGGACAGGGGCAGAGACCCAGTACTTC

j_call: TRBJ1-1
v_call: TRBV28
d_call: TRBD1
clone_size: -
cdr3_aa: CASSQTGWLNTEAFF
cdr3_nt: TGTGCCAGCAGTCAGACAGGGTGGTTGAACACTGAAGCTTTCTTT

j_call: TRBJ2-3
v_call: TRBV11-2
d_call: -
clone_size: -
cdr3_aa: CASSLQRGKTDTQYF
cdr3_nt: TGTGCCAGCAGCTTACAGAGGGGAAAGACAGATACGCAGTATTTT

j_call: TRBJ2-7
v_call: TRBV29-1
d_call: TRBD1
clone_size: -
cdr3_aa: CSAGTGGRYEQYF
cdr3_nt: TGCAGCGCCGGGACAGGGGGCCGGTACGAGCAGTACTTC

j_call: TRBJ2-1
v_call: TRBV28
d_call: -
clone_size: -
cdr3_aa: CASTQHGGTYNEQFF
cdr3_nt: TGTGCCAGCACCCAACACGGGGGAACCTACAATGAGCAGTTCTTC

j_call: TRBJ1-1
v_call: TRBV5-1
d_call: -
clone_size: -
cdr3_aa: CASSLDGRTNTEAFF
cdr3_nt: TGCGCCAGCAGCTTGGACGGCAGAACCAACACTGAAGCTTTCTTT

j_call: TRBJ1-6
v_call: TRBV6-5
d_call: -
clone_size: -
cdr3_aa: CASSYSHKSNSPLHF
cdr3_nt: TGTGCCAGCAGTTACTCGCACAAGTCTAATTCACCCCTCCACTTT

j_call: TRBJ1-1
v_call: TRBV28
d_call: -
clone_size: once
cdr3_aa: CASRISGNTEAFF
cdr3_nt: TGTGCCAGCAGGATAAGCGGAAACACTGAAGCTTTCTTT

j_call: TRBJ2-7
v_call: TRBV2
d_call: -
clone_size: -
cdr3_aa: CASSELYEQYF
cdr3_nt: TGTGCCAGCAGTGAACTCTACGAGCAGTACTTC

j_call: TRBJ2-7
v_call: TRBV7-8
d_call: -
clone_size: few
cdr3_aa: CASSIGFDYEQYF
cdr3_nt: TGTGCCAGCAGTATTGGCTTTGACTACGAGCAGTACTTC

j_call: TRBJ2-7
v_call: TRBV19
d_call: TRBD1
clone_size: -
cdr3_aa: CASSISQGIHEQYF
cdr3_nt: TGTGCCAGTAGTATCTCACAGGGGATCCACGAGCAGTACTTC

j_call: TRBJ1-2
v_call: TRBV19
d_call: -
clone_size: few
cdr3_aa: CASSIPGQTYGYTF
cdr3_nt: TGTGCCAGTAGTATCCCGGGACAAACCTATGGCTACACCTTC

j_call: TRBJ1-6
v_call: TRBV4-1
d_call: TRBD1
clone_size: -
cdr3_aa: CASSQDGQVRSPLHF
cdr3_nt: TGCGCCAGCAGCCAAGATGGACAGGTCAGGTCACCCCTCCACTTT

j_call: TRBJ2-5
v_call: TRBV7-8
d_call: TRBD1
clone_size: few
cdr3_aa: CASSPPQGAGETQYF
cdr3_nt: TGTGCCAGCAGCCCACCACAGGGGGCAGGGGAGACCCAGTACTTC

j_call: TRBJ2-5
v_call: TRBV9
d_call: TRBD1
clone_size: -
cdr3_aa: CASSLRTGIGQETQYF
cdr3_nt: TGTGCCAGCAGCTTACGGACAGGGATAGGGCAAGAGACCCAGTACTTC

j_call: TRBJ2-1
v_call: TRBV28
d_call: TRBD2
clone_size: once
cdr3_aa: CASSPGLAGGLYNEQFF
cdr3_nt: TGTGCCAGCAGTCCGGGACTAGCGGGAGGGCTCTACAATGAGCAGTTCTTC

j_call: TRBJ2-7
v_call: TRBV6-5
d_call: -
clone_size: -
cdr3_aa: CASSYSKVSYEQYF
cdr3_nt: TGTGCCAGCAGTTACTCGAAGGTTTCCTACGAGCAGTACTTC

j_call: TRBJ1-1
v_call: TRBV11-3
d_call: -
clone_size: few
cdr3_aa: CASSTGNTEAFF
cdr3_nt: TGTGCCAGCAGCACAGGGAACACTGAAGCTTTCTTT

j_call: TRBJ2-2
v_call: TRBV7-2
d_call: -
clone_size: few
cdr3_aa: CASSLASYTGELFF
cdr3_nt: TGTGCCAGCAGCTTGGCATCCTACACCGGGGAGCTGTTTTTT

j_call: TRBJ1-6
v_call: TRBV6-2/TRBV6-3
d_call: -
clone_size: few
cdr3_aa: CASSTPGRNSPLHF
cdr3_nt: TGTGCCAGCAGTACCCCCGGGAGGAATTCACCCCTCCACTTT

j_call: TRBJ2-6
v_call: TRBV19
d_call: TRBD2
clone_size: -
cdr3_aa: CASSSWGGGANVLTF
cdr3_nt: TGTGCCAGTAGTAGTTGGGGGGGTGGGGCCAACGTCCTGACTTTC

j_call: TRBJ2-1
v_call: TRBV11-1
d_call: TRBD2
clone_size: -
cdr3_aa: CASSLRLAGAHEQFF
cdr3_nt: TGTGCCAGCAGCTTACGACTAGCGGGAGCCCATGAGCAGTTCTTC

j_call: TRBJ2-5
v_call: TRBV7-3
d_call: -
clone_size: few
cdr3_aa: CASSSGVQETQYF
cdr3_nt: TGTGCCAGCAGCTCAGGGGTTCAAGAGACCCAGTACTTC

j_call: TRBJ2-1
v_call: TRBV7-9
d_call: -
clone_size: -
cdr3_aa: CASSPLTGPPPNEQFF
cdr3_nt: TGTGCCAGCAGCCCATTGACGGGACCGCCCCCCAATGAGCAGTTCTTC